This TCR beta chain was obtained from a study of neurological immune-mediated disorders. In its sample, this clonotype was seen many times. Per germline, CDR1 LGHNA and CDR2 YSLEER. The V and J ends lost 2 bases and 4 bases respectively, with 15 bases between them. The CDR3 runs 15 residues. PBMCs stored at -80 C, numbering 2 million, were the origin of the unsorted libraries. cDNA was made by 5'RACE with 10-nucleotide random UMIs. TCRdb re-derived calls from the 5' RACE reads in MiXCR, one entry per CDR3 protein. This repertoire shows just under 60,000 distinct CDR3 sequences, about 2.5% found once; its top ten account for around 3%.

The receptor's source is a man in his fifties with multiple sclerosis. This chain uses TRBV4-3 with TRBJ2-7; D unresolved. The sequenced sample consisted of PBMCs. CDR3 amino acids: CASSQSVLNPYEQYF. In DNA, the CDR3 is TGCGCCAGCAGCCAATCGGTGCTCAACCCTTACGAGCAGTACTTC.